Following are 25 T cell receptor beta chains from one sample sequenced in a study of CD8 T cells in ankylosing spondylitis. Via MiXCR, TCRdb re-called the 5' RACE reads, giving one row per CDR3 protein. Of hundreds of thousands of distinct CDR3 sequences listed, 20% to 30% are singletons. No antigen is known for these receptors. Study findings and constraints: Seemingly characteristic of ankylosing spondylitis blood was a TCR beta motif consisting of about 8 highly homologous variants.

The sample comprised blood, either unsorted or a sorted T cell fraction (not recorded which). Receptors were obtained from a male donor with ankylosing spondylitis.

The V gene is TRBV15, the J gene TRBJ1-4; D is unresolved. This CDR3 region has 15 residues. Looked up from germline, CDR1 is LNHNV and CDR2 is YYDKDF (reference sequence). V shed 1 base and J shed 8 bases, with 14 bases lying between them. CDR3 nucleotides: TGTGCCACCAGCAGAGGTTTGGGCGGTAAAGAAAAACTGTTTTTT. This encodes CATSRGLGGKEKLFF.

The chain couples TRBV5-1 to TRBJ2-5; D may correspond to TRBD1 or TRBD2 (6 bases each). This CDR3 has 16 residues. Germline-derived CDR1 and CDR2 are SGHRS and YFSETQ. V was pared by 6 bases and J by 1 base, with 19 bases between. DNA for the CDR3: TGCGCCAGCACCCCGGGGGCTAGCAGAAGCCAAGAGACCCAGTACTTC. Translation gives CASTPGASRSQETQYF.

This clonotype appeared a few times. The chain uses TRBV6-1 and TRBJ2-3; 11 bases map to TRBD2. In germline, CDR1 is MNHNS, CDR2 SASEGT. Trimming removed 1 base from V and 0 bases from J; junction bases left unmatched: 6. The CDR3 is 18 residues long. The CDR3 sequence: CASSEVLAGALSTDTQYF. The CDR3 nucleotides read TGTGCCAGCAGTGAAGTACTAGCGGGAGCTCTAAGCACAGATACGCAGTATTTT.

This chain joins TRBV27 and TRBJ1-1, with D tentatively TRBD1 (5 bases). The ends were cut back, 4 bases at V and 4 bases at J, with 19 bases in the middle. This CDR3 region has 16 residues. Germline CDR1 reads MNHEY; CDR2 reads SMNVEV (reference sequence). The CDR3 reads CASSSGGGKGITEAFF. CDR3 DNA: TGTGCCAGCAGTTCCGGCGGGGGGAAAGGGATCACTGAAGCTTTCTTT.

The chain couples TRBV15 to TRBJ1-1, with 8 nucleotides matching TRBD1. The V segment lost 1 base and the J segment 1 base; nucleotides outside the gene matches: 8. Per germline, CDR1 LNHNV and CDR2 YYDKDF (reference sequence). The CDR3 runs to 17 residues. Written as DNA, the CDR3 is TGTGCCACCAGCAGAGGTGGGACAGGAAGAGAGAACACTGAAGCTTTCTTT. Its translation: CATSRGGTGRENTEAFF.

The CDR3 here is CASSSGPLMSQYF. CDR3 coding DNA: TGTGCCAGCAGTTCGGGACCCCTGATGTCCCAGTACTTC. V usage is TRBV27 and J usage is TRBJ2-5; D is tentatively TRBD1 or TRBD2 (5 bases each). Trimming removed 4 bases at V and 9 bases at J, with 15 bases between. The germline CDR1 and CDR2 sequences are MNHEY and SMNVEV (reference sequence). There are 13 residues in the CDR3.

V and J are TRBV14 and TRBJ1-1, with a possible D match to TRBD1 (6 bases). V shed 4 bases and J shed 1 base, with 13 bases lying between them. CDR1 is SGHDN, CDR2 FVKESK, per germline. This CDR3 has 15 amino acids. The CDR3 sequence: CASSPRGQWNTEAFF. The CDR3 nucleotides read TGTGCCAGCAGCCCCCGGGGGCAGTGGAACACTGAAGCTTTCTTT.

The chain has TRBV29-1 and TRBJ1-5; tentatively, D is TRBD1 (6 bases). This CDR3 is built from 12 residues. V was trimmed by 5 bases and J by 4 bases, leaving 9 bases between them. The germline V gene has CDR1 SQVTM and CDR2 ANQGSEA. DNA for the CDR3: TGCAGCGTTAAAACAGGGAATCAGCCCCAGCATTTT. Its translation: CSVKTGNQPQHF.

This rearrangement joins TRBV6-1 to TRBJ2-7, with D possibly matching TRBD2 (6 bases). The CDR3 is 15 residues long. V was pared by 2 bases and J by 2 bases, with 13 bases between. The germline CDR1 and CDR2 sequences are MNHNS and SASEGT. CDR3 bases: TGTGCCAGCAGTGAATTGGGGGAGGCTCCCTACGAGCAGTACGTC. The encoded protein is CASSELGEAPYEQYV.

This clonotype was seen a handful of times. This chain connects TRBV5-1 to TRBJ2-2; the match to TRBD1 covers 7 bases. The CDR3 is 15 amino acids. Trimming took 2 bases from V and 7 from J; bases not matched to a gene: 8. Germline CDR1 and CDR2: SGHRS and YFSETQ. The CDR3 bases are TGCGCCAGCAGCTTATCCGGGACAGATATCGGGGAGCTGTTTTTT. It encodes CASSLSGTDIGELFF. Complete variable domain (other parts from reference TRBV5-1 and TRBJ2-2): KAGVTQTPRYLIKTRGQQVTLSCSPISGHRSVSWYQQTPGQGLQFLFEYFSETQRNKGNFPGRFSGRQFSNSRSEMNVSTLELGDSALYLCASSLSGTDIGELFFGEGSRLTVL.

In this sample, this clonotype turned up a few times. The gene calls are TRBV6-2 or TRBV6-3 and TRBJ1-5; 9 positions agree with TRBD1. This CDR3 spans 16 amino acids. The germline gives CDR1 MNHEY, CDR2 SVGEGT. Losses at the gene ends were 4 bases for V and 3 bases for J; bases not matched to a gene: 7. The CDR3 protein is CASSSLGQGYNQPQHF. CDR3 sequence (DNA): TGTGCCAGCAGTTCTTTGGGACAGGGATACAATCAGCCCCAGCATTTT.

This clonotype was detected only once. The rearrangement joins TRBV5-5 to TRBJ2-3; 7 bases align to TRBD2. Germline V CDR1 and CDR2: SGHKS, YYEKEE (reference sequence). The trim removed 4 bases at V and 0 bases at J, leaving 8 bases unmatched. This CDR3 has 16 amino acids. In nucleotides, the CDR3 is TGTGCCAGCAGCCAACAAGCGGGACCGAGCACAGATACGCAGTATTTT. Encoded protein: CASSQQAGPSTDTQYF.

The chain couples TRBV2 to TRBJ2-2, with D unresolved. The CDR3 consists of 12 residues. The V end was cut by 4 bases, the J end by 6 bases, with 6 bases between. Germline V gene sequence: CDR1 SNHLY, CDR2 FYNNEI. The CDR3 protein is CASSVGSGELFF. The CDR3 coding sequence is TGTGCCAGCAGTGTGGGTTCCGGGGAGCTGTTTTTT.

The rearrangement uses TRBV6-1 and TRBJ2-2, with 9 bases identical to TRBD2. Germline V gene lookup returns CDR1 MNHNS and CDR2 SASEGT. V lost 5 bases, J lost 0 bases, and 4 bases stayed unmatched. The CDR3 is made up of 16 amino acids. CDR3 sequence: CASSLSGGSNTGELFF. The CDR3 bases are TGTGCCAGCAGTCTAAGCGGGGGGTCGAACACCGGGGAGCTGTTTTTT.

V and J are TRBV9 and TRBJ2-1; D perhaps matches TRBD2 (6 bases). The germline V gene encodes CDR1 SGDLS and CDR2 YYNGEE. The CDR3 is made up of 14 amino acids. V lost 5 bases, J lost 12 bases, and 21 bases lay in between. The CDR3 DNA reads as TGTGCCAGCAGACCCAGCGAACTTCCGGGAGCGCAGTTCTTC. This translates into CASRPSELPGAQFF.

This clonotype has just a few counts. J is TRBJ1-4 and V is TRBV29-1; D may be TRBD1 (6 bases). Trimming pared 5 bases from V and 7 bases from J, leaving 11 bases between. The germline V gene has CDR1 SQVTM and CDR2 ANQGSEA. This CDR3 spans 12 amino acids. In nucleotides, the CDR3 is TGCAGCGTTTATACGGGGGCTGAAAAACTGTTTTTT. Encoded protein: CSVYTGAEKLFF.

This chain connects TRBV11-2 to TRBJ2-5, with 7 bases lining up with TRBD1. CDR3 length: 14 residues. Germline CDR1 and CDR2: SGHAT and FQNNGV. After removal of 5 bases from V and 1 base from J, the junction contained 4 bases not matched to a gene. This chain's CDR3 is CASSRQGIQETQYF. The CDR3 DNA is TGTGCCAGCAGCCGACAGGGTATCCAAGAGACCCAGTACTTC.

This rearrangement joins TRBV24-1 to TRBJ2-1, with D perhaps matching TRBD1 (5 bases). This CDR3 spans 14 amino acids. CDR1 KGHDR and CDR2 SFDVKD come from the germline V gene. Trimming shortened V by 7 bases and J by 7 bases, and 16 bases separated the two germline ends. The CDR3 spells CATSRPGLGNEQFF. The CDR3 DNA reads as TGTGCCACCAGCCGACCAGGGTTGGGTAATGAGCAGTTCTTC.

V gene TRBV30 combines with J gene TRBJ1-3; D gene unclear. The V end lost 4 bases, the J end lost 4 bases, and 8 bases lay between the germline ends. Per germline, CDR1 GTSNPN and CDR2 SVGIG (reference sequence). CDR3 length: 12 amino acids. The CDR3 nucleotides read TGTGCCTGGAAAGGGTCAGGAAACACCATATATTTT. It yields the protein CAWKGSGNTIYF.

This clonotype was counted a few times. The V and J genes are TRBV3-1 and TRBJ2-1, with 11 bases that match TRBD2. The CDR3 is 16 residues long. Germline CDR1 reads LGHDT; CDR2 reads YNNKEL (reference sequence). Trimming cost V 5 bases and J 8 bases; bases outside gene matches: 11. CDR3 DNA sequence: TGTGCCAGCAGCTTCCACTCTAGCGGGAGGAGGGATGAGCAGTTCTTC. It is translated as CASSFHSSGRRDEQFF.

The genes are TRBV29-1 and TRBJ2-7, with 10 bases lining up with TRBD1. Germline V gene sequence: CDR1 SQVTM, CDR2 ANQGSEA. The CDR3 extends over 17 amino acids. J was trimmed by 4 bases and V by 5 bases; bases with no gene match: 17. The CDR3 DNA follows: TGCAGCGTTCGAGGGTTTAACCGGGACAGGGGAGCTTACGAGCAGTACTTC. Amino acid sequence: CSVRGFNRDRGAYEQYF.

This clonotype was seen only once. J is TRBJ1-1 and V is TRBV6-1; D is possibly TRBD1 (6 bases). Germline CDR1 and CDR2: MNHNS and SASEGT. Trimming took 2 bases from V and 3 from J, leaving 16 bases between them. The CDR3 is 16 amino acids. The CDR3 region is CASSERRGGRDTEAFF. The CDR3 nucleotides read TGTGCCAGCAGTGAAAGGAGGGGGGGCCGGGACACTGAAGCTTTCTTT.

This clonotype has just a few counts. The rearrangement links TRBV5-8 to TRBJ2-7; the match to TRBD1 covers 11 bases. V trimming: 5 bases; J trimming: 3 bases; junction bases outside the gene matches: 7. Germline V gene sequence: CDR1 SGHTS, CDR2 YDEGEE. This CDR3 comprises 15 residues. This CDR3 is CASSFLDRGHYEQYF. The CDR3 region has the DNA TGTGCCAGCAGTTTTCTGGACAGGGGGCACTACGAGCAGTACTTC.

The chain has TRBV4-2 and TRBJ1-1, with D unresolved. The V end lost 0 bases, the J end lost 4 bases, and 3 bases lay between the germline ends. From germline, CDR1 is LGHNA and CDR2 YNFKEQ. This CDR3 has 12 amino acids. The CDR3 sequence is CASSQDGTEAFF. For the CDR3, the DNA is TGTGCCAGCAGCCAAGATGGCACTGAAGCTTTCTTT.

This sequence joins TRBV7-8 and TRBJ1-2; 7 bases agree with TRBD1. The CDR3 is made up of 15 amino acids. The germline V gene encodes CDR1 SGHVS and CDR2 FQNEAQ. V trimming: 4 bases; J trimming: 2 bases; junction bases outside the gene matches: 7. The CDR3 region has the DNA TGTGCCAGCAGCTCTAGACAGGGAGGGAACTATGGCTACACCTTC. Translated, it gives CASSSRQGGNYGYTF.